Presented here are 17 T cell receptor beta chains from one specimen sequenced in a study of shared clonotypes between healthy human individuals. CD45RO-negative, CCR7-positively selected cells formed the naive CD8 fraction, excluding terminally differentiated effector memory CD45RA+ cells. The method was immunoSEQ multiplex PCR; TCRdb's version includes in-frame clones alone and lacks a portion of them. This repertoire shows millions of clones, about 92% found once; its top ten account for roughly 1.8%. Sequenced material: naive CD8+ T cells from PBMCs. Receptors were obtained from a man in his late teens or twenties in good health. Some clones in this sample may be carry-over from other donors' samples.

The chain uses TRBV5-4 and TRBJ1-1; D uncertain. Trimming took off 0 bases at V and 3 bases at J, with 9 bases between the two ends. CDR3 length: 14 residues. Germline CDR1 reads SGHNT; CDR2 reads YYREEE (reference sequence). CDR3 in amino acids: CASSLVPADTEAFF. The CDR3 nucleotides read TGTGCCAGCAGCTTGGTTCCCGCCGACACTGAAGCTTTCTTT.

V usage is TRBV27 and J usage is TRBJ1-1; D possibly corresponds to TRBD1 (6 bases). Germline V gene lookup returns CDR1 MNHEY and CDR2 SMNVEV (reference sequence). The CDR3 consists of 11 residues. V gave up 8 bases and J gave up 10 bases, with 14 bases separating them. For the CDR3, the DNA is TGTGCCAGCCACGTAGGGGGTAGAGCTTTCTTT. This translates into CASHVGGRAFF.

The rearrangement joins TRBV27 to TRBJ2-5; perhaps TRBD2 as D (6 bases). This CDR3 region has 14 residues. V lost 2 bases and J lost 7, with 14 bases in between. Germline lookup yields CDR1 MNHEY and CDR2 SMNVEV (reference sequence). CDR3 nucleotides: TGTGCCAGCAGTTTAACCGGCCAGGGAGGGACCCAGTACTTC. Translating it yields CASSLTGQGGTQYF.

V is TRBV11-3 and J is TRBJ1-5; a possible D gene is TRBD1 (5 bases). Germline values: CDR1 SGHNT, CDR2 YENEEA. The V and J ends lost 1 base and 4 bases respectively, with 14 bases between them. CDR3 length: 16 amino acids. In DNA form, the CDR3 reads TGTGCCAGCAGCTTAGTTTCCCGGACACCTAATCAGCCCCAGCATTTT. It codes for CASSLVSRTPNQPQHF.

This clone came up once. V gene TRBV9 combines with J gene TRBJ2-3; possibly TRBD2 for D (6 bases). The CDR3 has 15 amino acids. With 3 bases removed from V and 0 bases from J, the gap between germline ends came to 11 bases. The germline V gene has CDR1 SGDLS and CDR2 YYNGEE. CDR3 DNA: TGTGCCAGCAGCGGGGGCGGGGTAAGCACAGATACGCAGTATTTT. Translated: CASSGGGVSTDTQYF. The variable domain in full, with the rest retrieved from reference TRBV9 and TRBJ2-3, is DSGVTQTPKHLITATGQRVTLRCSPRSGDLSVYWYQQSLDQGLQFLIQYYNGEERAKGNILERFSAQQFPDLHSELNLSSLELGDSALYFCASSGGGVSTDTQYFGPGTRLTVL.

The chain links TRBV2 to TRBJ2-7, with 7 positions matching TRBD2. Germline-derived CDR1 and CDR2 are SNHLY and FYNNEI. This CDR3 has 20 amino acids. After removal of 1 base from V and 2 bases from J, the junction contained 20 bases not matched to a gene. Here the CDR3 reads CASSEGLGGRARLIPYEQYF. The CDR3 nucleotides read TGTGCCAGCAGTGAAGGTTTAGGCGGGAGAGCCAGACTAATACCCTACGAGCAGTACTTC. Full variable domain (remainder filled in from reference TRBV2 and TRBJ2-7): EPEVTQTPSHQVTQMGQEVILRCVPISNHLYFYWYRQILGQKVEFLVSFYNNEISEKSEIFDDQFSVERPDGSNFTLKIRSTKLEDSAMYFCASSEGLGGRARLIPYEQYFGPGTRLTVT.

This clone was seen a single time. This sequence joins TRBV4-2 and TRBJ2-7; 8 bases agree with TRBD1. V trimming: 2 bases; J trimming: 1 base; junction bases outside the gene matches: 13. Germline values: CDR1 LGHNA, CDR2 YNFKEQ. The CDR3 extends over 18 amino acids. The CDR3 DNA follows: TGTGCCAGCAGCCAACAGCCCCAGGGGGCGGCCCTTTCCTACGAGCAGTACTTC. The encoded protein is CASSQQPQGAALSYEQYF.

The chain links TRBV28 to TRBJ1-5, with D unresolved. CDR3 length equals 14 residues. V lost 5 bases and J lost 2, with 10 bases in between. CDR1 is MDHEN and CDR2 is SYDVKM in the germline V gene. This CDR3 is CASSKRDRNQPQHF. The CDR3 DNA follows: TGTGCCAGCAGTAAAAGGGATCGCAATCAGCCCCAGCATTTT.

This clone was recorded only once. Other DNA sequences from this sample encode an identical CDR3 as well. V and J are TRBV5-1 and TRBJ1-1; 7 bases agree with TRBD1. The germline gives CDR1 SGHRS, CDR2 YFSETQ. The CDR3 is 13 amino acids. J was trimmed by 3 bases and V by 4 bases; bases with no gene match: 3. The CDR3, as DNA: TGCGCCAGCAGCCCCAGGGGGGACACTGAAGCTTTCTTT. It yields the protein CASSPRGDTEAFF.

In its sample, this clone was seen a few times. Different DNA sequences within this sample yield the same CDR3. The V gene is TRBV28, the J gene TRBJ2-3; TRBD1 matches 8 bases. Looked up from germline, CDR1 is MDHEN and CDR2 is SYDVKM. V gave up 5 bases and J gave up 2 bases; unmatched junction bases: 6. The CDR3 contains 15 residues. In nucleotides, the CDR3 is TGTGCCAGCAGTAAAGGACAGGGAGACACAGATACGCAGTATTTT. This translates into CASSKGQGDTDTQYF.

A single count supports this clone. J is TRBJ2-7 and V is TRBV9; 8 positions agree with TRBD2. The length of the CDR3 is 14 residues. The germline V gene encodes CDR1 SGDLS and CDR2 YYNGEE. The J segment lost 2 bases and the V segment lost 7 bases, leaving 8 bases of the junction unmatched. The DNA for the CDR3 is TGTGCCAGCTCCGGCGGGGGGCGCACCTACGAGCAGTACTTC. It translates to CASSGGGRTYEQYF.

This chain uses TRBV7-2 with TRBJ2-5, with no clear D. The CDR3 spans 14 residues. The V gene's germline CDR1 is SGHTA and CDR2 FQGNSA. Trimming cost V 2 bases and J 5 bases, with 12 bases left between them. For the CDR3, the DNA is TGTGCCAGCAGCTTATGGCAGAACGAGGAGACCCAGTACTTC. It yields the protein CASSLWQNEETQYF.

The V gene is TRBV5-1, the J gene TRBJ2-1, with 7 bases fitting TRBD1. The germline gives CDR1 SGHRS, CDR2 YFSETQ. The V and J ends lost 0 bases and 8 bases, in that order; junction bases with no gene match: 2. The CDR3 consists of 13 residues. The CDR3 sequence: CASSLDRGDEQFF. CDR3 coding DNA: TGCGCCAGCAGCTTGGACAGGGGCGATGAGCAGTTCTTC.

V and J are TRBV19 and TRBJ2-7; D is undetermined. Trimming shortened V by 7 bases and J by 5 bases, and 12 bases separated the two germline ends. The CDR3 contains 12 residues. Germline CDR1 is LNHDA and CDR2 is SQIVND (reference sequence). In nucleotides, the CDR3 is TGTGCCAGTAACGCCCCGTCGGACGAGCAGTACTTC. Residues: CASNAPSDEQYF.

The chain links TRBV11-3 to TRBJ1-1; D remains unclear. Germline assignment: CDR1 SGHNT and CDR2 YENEEA. Trimming left V 5 bases short and J 1 base short, with 5 bases between. The CDR3 has 12 amino acids. The CDR3 DNA sequence: TGTGCCAGCAGCGCCGGGAACACTGAAGCTTTCTTT. It is translated as CASSAGNTEAFF.

The chain recombines TRBV7-3 with TRBJ2-2; D might be TRBD1 (6 bases). Trimming took 6 bases from V and 0 from J, leaving 14 bases between them. The CDR3 runs 16 residues. CDR1 SGHTA and CDR2 FQGTGA come from the germline V gene. The CDR3 spells CASSYSGAANTGELFF. The CDR3, as DNA: TGTGCCAGCAGTTACTCAGGGGCGGCGAACACCGGGGAGCTGTTTTTT.

This clone has only a few counts. Other DNA sequences within the sample encode an identical CDR3. V gene TRBV2 combines with J gene TRBJ2-7; possibly TRBD1 or TRBD2 for D (5 bases each). Per germline, CDR1 SNHLY and CDR2 FYNNEI. This CDR3 contains 10 residues. Trimming took off 6 bases at V and 6 bases at J, with 6 bases between the two ends. CDR3 sequence: CASRRGEQYF. The CDR3 DNA sequence: TGTGCCAGCAGGAGGGGCGAGCAGTACTTC.